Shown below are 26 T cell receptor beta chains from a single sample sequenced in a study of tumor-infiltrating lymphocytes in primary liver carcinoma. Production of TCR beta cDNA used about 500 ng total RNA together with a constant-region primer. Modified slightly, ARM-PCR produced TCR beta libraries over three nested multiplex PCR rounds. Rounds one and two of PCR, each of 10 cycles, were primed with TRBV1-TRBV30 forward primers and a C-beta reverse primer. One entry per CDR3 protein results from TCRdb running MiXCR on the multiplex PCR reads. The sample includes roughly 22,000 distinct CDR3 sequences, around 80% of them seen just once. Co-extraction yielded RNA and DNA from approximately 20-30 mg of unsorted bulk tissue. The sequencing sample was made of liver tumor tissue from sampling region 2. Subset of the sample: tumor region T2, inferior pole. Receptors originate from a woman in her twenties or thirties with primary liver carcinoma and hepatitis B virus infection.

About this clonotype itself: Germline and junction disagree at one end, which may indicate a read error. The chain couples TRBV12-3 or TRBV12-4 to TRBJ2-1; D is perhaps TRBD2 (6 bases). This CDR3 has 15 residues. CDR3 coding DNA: TGTACCAGCAGCCTGTCCGGGATTAGCGGACTTAAGCAGTTCTTC. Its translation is CTSSLSGISGLKQFF.

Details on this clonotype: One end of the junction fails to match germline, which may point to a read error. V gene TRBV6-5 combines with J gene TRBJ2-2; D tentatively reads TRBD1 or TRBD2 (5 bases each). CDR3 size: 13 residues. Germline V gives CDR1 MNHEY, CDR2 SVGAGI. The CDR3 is CASGQGWTGELFF. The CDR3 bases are TGTGCCAGCGGGCAGGGATGGACCGGGGAGTTGTTTTTT.

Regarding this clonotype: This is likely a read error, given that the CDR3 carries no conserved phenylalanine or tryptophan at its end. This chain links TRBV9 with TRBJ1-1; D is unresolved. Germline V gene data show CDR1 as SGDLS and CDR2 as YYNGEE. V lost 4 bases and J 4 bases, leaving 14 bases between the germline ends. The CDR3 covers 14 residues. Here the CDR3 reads CASSIAHSGTEAFS. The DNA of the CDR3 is TGTGCCAGCAGCATAGCCCACTCGGGCACTGAAGCTTTCTCT.

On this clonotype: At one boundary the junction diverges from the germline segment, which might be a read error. The chain's CDR3 is CASSHDPQLNTGELYF. CDR3 coding DNA: TGTGCTAGCAGCCACGATCCCCAATTGAACACCGGGGAGCTGTATTTT. The rearrangement uses TRBV11-2 and TRBJ2-2; possible D gene TRBD2, 5 bases. The CDR3 spans 16 residues. Germline V gene data show CDR1 as SGHAT and CDR2 as FQNNGV.

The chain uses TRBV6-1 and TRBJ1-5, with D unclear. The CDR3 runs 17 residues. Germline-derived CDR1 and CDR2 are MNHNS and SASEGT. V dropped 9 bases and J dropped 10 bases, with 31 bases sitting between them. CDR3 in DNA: TGTGCCAGAAACTGTCTCCGGCGGAGTTTACGTTTTGGTCCCCAGCATTTT. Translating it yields CARNCLRRSLRFGPQHF.

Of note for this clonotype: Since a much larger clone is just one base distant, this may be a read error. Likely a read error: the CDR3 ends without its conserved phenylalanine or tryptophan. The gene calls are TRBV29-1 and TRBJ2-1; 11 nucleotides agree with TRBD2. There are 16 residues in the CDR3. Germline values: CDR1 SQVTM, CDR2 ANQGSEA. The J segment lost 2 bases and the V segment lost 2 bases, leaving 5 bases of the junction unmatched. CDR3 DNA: TGCAGCGTTGAACCCCTGACTAGCGGGACCTACAATGAGCAGTTCTCC. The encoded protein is CSVEPLTSGTYNEQFS.

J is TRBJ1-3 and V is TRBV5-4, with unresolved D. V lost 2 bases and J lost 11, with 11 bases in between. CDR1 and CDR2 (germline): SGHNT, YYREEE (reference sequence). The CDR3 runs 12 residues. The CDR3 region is CASSFTGDAIYF. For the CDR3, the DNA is TGTGCCAGCAGCTTCACGGGAGACGCCATATATTTT.

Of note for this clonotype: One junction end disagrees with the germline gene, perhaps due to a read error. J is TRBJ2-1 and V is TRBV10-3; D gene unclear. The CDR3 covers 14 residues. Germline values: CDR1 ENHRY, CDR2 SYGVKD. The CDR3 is CAISDFSRLNEQSF. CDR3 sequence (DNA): TGTGCCATCAGTGACTTCTCTAGGTTGAATGAGCAGTCCTTC.

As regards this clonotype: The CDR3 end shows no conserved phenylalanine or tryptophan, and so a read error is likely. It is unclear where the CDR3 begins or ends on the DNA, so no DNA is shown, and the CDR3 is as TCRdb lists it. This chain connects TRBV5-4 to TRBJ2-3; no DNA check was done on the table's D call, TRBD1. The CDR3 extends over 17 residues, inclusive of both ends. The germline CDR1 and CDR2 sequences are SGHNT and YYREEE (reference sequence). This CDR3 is CASSVDGHHPPTDTQCL.

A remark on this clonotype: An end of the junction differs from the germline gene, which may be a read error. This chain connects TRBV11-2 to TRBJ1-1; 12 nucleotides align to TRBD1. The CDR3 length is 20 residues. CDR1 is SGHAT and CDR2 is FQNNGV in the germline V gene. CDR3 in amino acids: CASSARDRGRRRWSNIEAFF. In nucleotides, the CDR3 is TGTGCCAGCAGTGCTCGGGACAGGGGGCGCAGGAGGTGGAGTAACATTGAAGCTTTCTTT.

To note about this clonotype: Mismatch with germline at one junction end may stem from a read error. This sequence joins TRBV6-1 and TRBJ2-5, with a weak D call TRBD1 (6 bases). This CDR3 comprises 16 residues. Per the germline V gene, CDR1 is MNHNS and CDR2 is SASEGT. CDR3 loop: CTSSEGGCHTEETQYF. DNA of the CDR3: TGTACCAGCAGTGAAGGGGGTTGTCATACAGAAGAGACCCAGTACTTC.

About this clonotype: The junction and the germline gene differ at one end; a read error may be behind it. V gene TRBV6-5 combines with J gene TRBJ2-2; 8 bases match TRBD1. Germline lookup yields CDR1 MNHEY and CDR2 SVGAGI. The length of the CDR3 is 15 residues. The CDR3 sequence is CASSSRTGFAGELFF. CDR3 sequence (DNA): TGTGCCAGTAGTTCGCGGACAGGGTTCGCCGGGGAGCTGTTTTTT.

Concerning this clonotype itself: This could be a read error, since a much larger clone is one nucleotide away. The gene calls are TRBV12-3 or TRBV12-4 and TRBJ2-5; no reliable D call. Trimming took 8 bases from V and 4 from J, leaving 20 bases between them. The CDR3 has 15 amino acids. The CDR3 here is CASCTYPWCGETQYF. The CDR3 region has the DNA TGTGCCAGCTGCACCTACCCCTGGTGCGGAGAGACCCAGTACTTC.

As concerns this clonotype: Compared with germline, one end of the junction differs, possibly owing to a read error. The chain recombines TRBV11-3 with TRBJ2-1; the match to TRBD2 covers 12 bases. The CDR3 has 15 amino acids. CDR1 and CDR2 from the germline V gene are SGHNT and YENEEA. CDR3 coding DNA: TGTGCCGGCAGCCGACTAGCGGGAGTGGGGTATGAGCAGTTCTTC. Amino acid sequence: CAGSRLAGVGYEQFF.

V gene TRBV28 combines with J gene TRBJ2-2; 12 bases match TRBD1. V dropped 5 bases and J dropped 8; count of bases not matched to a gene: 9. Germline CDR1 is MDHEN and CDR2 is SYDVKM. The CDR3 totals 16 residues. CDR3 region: CASSLWDRGLTGELFF. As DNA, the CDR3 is TGTGCCAGCAGTCTGTGGGACAGGGGGCTGACTGGGGAGCTGTTTTTT.

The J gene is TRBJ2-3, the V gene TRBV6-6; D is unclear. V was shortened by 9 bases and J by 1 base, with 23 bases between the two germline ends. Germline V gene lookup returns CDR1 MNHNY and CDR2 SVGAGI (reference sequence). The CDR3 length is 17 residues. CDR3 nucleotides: TGTGCCAGTAATTACCAGACTGGACCTCGACGCACAGATACGCAGTATTTT. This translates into CASNYQTGPRRTDTQYF.

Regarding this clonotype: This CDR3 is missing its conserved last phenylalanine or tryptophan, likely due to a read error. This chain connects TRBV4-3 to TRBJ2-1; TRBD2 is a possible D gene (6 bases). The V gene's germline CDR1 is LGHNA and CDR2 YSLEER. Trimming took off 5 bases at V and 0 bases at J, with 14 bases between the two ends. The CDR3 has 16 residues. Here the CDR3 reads CASSGDAGSSYNEQFI. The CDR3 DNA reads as TGCGCCAGCAGCGGAGATGCGGGAAGCTCCTACAATGAGCAGTTCATC.

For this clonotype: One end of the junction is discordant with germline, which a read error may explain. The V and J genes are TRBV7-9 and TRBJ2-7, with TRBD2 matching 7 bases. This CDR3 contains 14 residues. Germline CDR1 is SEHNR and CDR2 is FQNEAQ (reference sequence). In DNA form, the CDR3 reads TGTGCCAGCAGTTCGGGAGGCCTCTCCAACGAGCGGTACTTC. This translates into CASSSGGLSNERYF.

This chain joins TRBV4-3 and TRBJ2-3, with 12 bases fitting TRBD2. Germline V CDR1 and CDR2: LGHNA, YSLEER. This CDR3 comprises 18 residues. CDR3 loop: CTTSQEGLAGGPTDTQYF. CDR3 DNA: TGCACCACCAGCCAAGAGGGTCTAGCGGGAGGGCCAACAGATACGCAGTATTTT.

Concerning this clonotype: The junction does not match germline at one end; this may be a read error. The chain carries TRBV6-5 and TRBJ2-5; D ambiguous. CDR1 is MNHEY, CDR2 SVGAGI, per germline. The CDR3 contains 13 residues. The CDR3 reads CAGSTDKRLTQYF. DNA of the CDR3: TGTGCCGGCAGTACCGACAAGAGGCTGACCCAGTACTTC.

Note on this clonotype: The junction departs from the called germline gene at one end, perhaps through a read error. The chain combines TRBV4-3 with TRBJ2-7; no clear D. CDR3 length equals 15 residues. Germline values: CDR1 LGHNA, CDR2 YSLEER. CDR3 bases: TGTGCCAGCAGCCAAAATTTTCCATGGTCCTACGAGCAGTACTTC. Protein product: CASSQNFPWSYEQYF.

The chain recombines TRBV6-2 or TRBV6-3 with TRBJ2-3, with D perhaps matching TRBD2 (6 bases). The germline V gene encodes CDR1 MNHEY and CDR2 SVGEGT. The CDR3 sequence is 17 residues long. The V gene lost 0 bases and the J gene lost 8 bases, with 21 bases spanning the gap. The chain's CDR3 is CASSYSPGEVVAGTQYF. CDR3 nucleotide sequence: TGTGCCAGCAGTTACTCACCGGGGGAGGTCGTTGCAGGTACGCAGTATTTT.

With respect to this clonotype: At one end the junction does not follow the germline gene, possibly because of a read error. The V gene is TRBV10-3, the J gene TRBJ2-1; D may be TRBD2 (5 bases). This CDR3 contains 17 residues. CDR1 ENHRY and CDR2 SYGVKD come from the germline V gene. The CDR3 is CAISETMATNAYNEQFF. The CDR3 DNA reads TGTGCCATCAGTGAGACCATGGCGACTAACGCCTACAATGAGCAATTCTTC.

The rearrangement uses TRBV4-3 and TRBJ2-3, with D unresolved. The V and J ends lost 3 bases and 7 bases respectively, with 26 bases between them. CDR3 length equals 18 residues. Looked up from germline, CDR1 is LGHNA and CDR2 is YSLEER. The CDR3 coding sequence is TGCGCCAGCAGCCAGTCGATCTGGCTGGGTGATCCCGATAATACGCAGTATTTT. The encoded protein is CASSQSIWLGDPDNTQYF.

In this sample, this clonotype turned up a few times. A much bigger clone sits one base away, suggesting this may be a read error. The CDR3 nucleotides are TGTGCCAGCAGCTGGGGGGCAGGTCCTGCCTACGAGCAGTACTTC. Its protein is CASSWGAGPAYEQYF. The V gene is TRBV11-3, the J gene TRBJ2-7, with D possibly called TRBD1 or TRBD2 (6 bases each). The ends were cut back, 4 bases at V and 2 bases at J, with 15 bases in the middle. Germline V CDR1 and CDR2: SGHNT, YENEEA. The CDR3 extends over 15 amino acids. Full variable domain (rest looked up from reference TRBV11-3 and TRBJ2-7): EAGVVQSPRYKIIEKKQPVAFWCNPISGHNTLYWYLQNLGQGPELLIRYENEEAVDDSQLPKDRFSAERLKGVDSTLKIQPAELGDSAVYLCASSWGAGPAYEQYFGPGTRLTVT.

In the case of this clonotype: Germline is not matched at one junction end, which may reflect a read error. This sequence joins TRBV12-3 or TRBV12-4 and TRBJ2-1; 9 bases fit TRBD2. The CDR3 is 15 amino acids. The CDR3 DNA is TGTGTCAGCAGCCAGTCCGAGACTAGCGGACTTGAGCAGTTCTTC. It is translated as CVSSQSETSGLEQFF.